These 20 T cell receptor beta chains originate from one sample sequenced in a study of spatial heterogeneity in lung cancer. Findings of the study overall: Expanded alpha and beta TCR counts within tumors tracked tumor mutation counts.

Time point indicated: sample taken at primary tumor resection. Their target antigens are unknown. TCRdb redid the calling of the 5' RACE reads with MiXCR, one entry per CDR3 protein. In the table there are around 16,000 distinct CDR3 sequences, roughly 7% of which are singletons. The source material was lung tumor tissue, sampled at surgery. The receptor set was obtained from a female donor with early-stage non-small cell lung cancer.

This clonotype was seen repeatedly, ten times or more. For a library built for alpha chains, this beta chain is a stray read; little rests on its size. The chain employs TRBV20-1 and TRBJ1-5, with TRBD1 identical over 7 bases. Germline V gives CDR1 DFQATT, CDR2 SNEGSKA (reference sequence). V lost 0 bases, J lost 2 bases, and 7 bases stayed unmatched. This CDR3 spans 16 amino acids. The CDR3 nucleotides read TGCAGTGCTAGAGAGCACCAGGGGGGTCGCAATCAGCCCCAGCATTTT. Encoded protein: CSAREHQGGRNQPQHF.

This clonotype was counted ten times or more. Found in a library prepared for alpha chains, this beta chain is an off-target read, and its abundance has little meaning. This sequence joins TRBV20-1 and TRBJ1-6; possibly TRBD1 for D (6 bases). Germline CDR1 reads DFQATT; CDR2 reads SNEGSKA (reference sequence). The CDR3 loop spans 15 amino acids. Trimming pared 0 bases from V and 11 bases from J, leaving 17 bases between. CDR3 coding DNA: TGCAGTGCTAGAGAGGATGGGGGGCGCGGGACACCCCTCCACTTT. It is translated as CSAREDGGRGTPLHF.

This clonotype was detected ten times or more. This beta chain is an unintended read in a library built for alpha chains; its size means little. The chain carries TRBV12-3 or TRBV12-4 and TRBJ2-3; 8 nucleotides match TRBD1. V trimming: 6 bases; J trimming: 0 bases; junction bases outside the gene matches: 2. The CDR3 contains 14 residues. The CDR3 region is CASRWTGSTDTQYF. The CDR3 DNA sequence: TGTGCCAGCAGATGGACAGGGAGCACAGATACGCAGTATTTT.

This clonotype was seen at least ten times. This beta chain was picked up by a library intended for alpha chains and is off target, so its count carries little meaning. The rearrangement joins TRBV7-3 to TRBJ2-6, with a tentative D call TRBD1 (6 bases). The CDR3 contains 17 residues. Germline V gives CDR1 SGHTA, CDR2 FQGTGA. Trimming stripped 0 bases from V and 2 bases from J, with 11 bases between. The CDR3 DNA reads as TGTGCCAGCAGCTTAACTCCCGCAGGGGCTGGGGCCAACGTCCTGACTTTC. It translates to CASSLTPAGAGANVLTF.

Within the sample, this clonotype is large. The size of this beta chain means little, since it is a stray read in a library made for alpha chains. V usage is TRBV12-3 or TRBV12-4 and J usage is TRBJ1-5, with D possibly TRBD1 on 5 matching bases. The CDR3 is 16 amino acids. Trimming cost V 2 bases and J 5 bases, with 16 bases left between them. CDR3 DNA: TGTGCCAGCAGTTTATCGGGAGGCCAGGGTTATCAGCCCCAGCATTTT. Translated, it gives CASSLSGGQGYQPQHF.

This clonotype was found a few times. This beta chain is a stray read from a library made for alpha chains; its abundance is not meaningful. The chain recombines TRBV12-3 or TRBV12-4 with TRBJ2-7; 9 bases line up with TRBD2. This CDR3 region has 16 residues. The trim removed 8 bases at V and 0 bases at J, leaving 11 bases unmatched. CDR3 sequence reads: CASCDRGGASSYEQYF. CDR3 DNA: TGTGCCAGCTGTGATCGCGGGGGGGCCTCCTCCTACGAGCAGTACTTC.

This clonotype was seen repeatedly, ten times or more. A library made for alpha chains picked up this beta chain off target, so its size means little. The CDR3 bases are TGTGCCAGCAGTTCAGAGAACTCTGGGGCCAACGTCCTGACTTTC. This gives the protein CASSSENSGANVLTF. This chain joins TRBV6-4 and TRBJ2-6; no definite D call. Trimming pared 5 bases from V and 0 bases from J, leaving 8 bases between. This CDR3 region has 15 residues. Germline values: CDR1 MRHNA, CDR2 SNTAGT.

A note on this clonotype: A library prepared for alpha chains yielded this beta chain as an off-target read; its size is of little meaning. This chain links TRBV20-1 with TRBJ1-5; D is unresolved. This CDR3 is 12 amino acids long. Trimming removed 2 bases from V and 4 bases from J, with 6 bases in between. In germline, CDR1 is DFQATT, CDR2 SNEGSKA (reference sequence). Here the CDR3 DNA reads TGCAGTGCTAGACCTGGGAATCAGCCCCAGCATTTT. Encoded protein: CSARPGNQPQHF.

This clonotype was detected ten times or more. Because the library targeted alpha chains, this beta chain is an off-target read whose size means little. V and J are TRBV14 and TRBJ2-3; the D gene is possibly TRBD2 (6 bases). Germline V gene lookup returns CDR1 SGHDN and CDR2 FVKESK. CDR3 length: 16 amino acids. V lost 0 bases to trimming and J lost 5 bases, with 15 bases between them. CDR3 amino acids: CASSQERGPRGDTQYF. CDR3 nucleotide sequence: TGTGCCAGCAGCCAAGAGCGGGGTCCACGGGGAGATACGCAGTATTTT.

This clonotype was observed a few times. Found in a library prepared for alpha chains, this beta chain is an off-target read, and its abundance has little meaning. The rearrangement uses TRBV7-2 and TRBJ2-1, with D perhaps matching TRBD1 (6 bases). CDR1 and CDR2 (germline): SGHTA, FQGNSA. V lost 5 bases, J lost 6 bases, and 11 bases lay in between. The CDR3 consists of 13 residues. The CDR3 sequence is CASSQGQFNEQFF. CDR3 DNA: TGTGCCAGCAGCCAAGGACAGTTCAATGAGCAGTTCTTC.

This clonotype was detected ten times or more. This beta chain is an unintended read in a library built for alpha chains; its size means little. The chain joins TRBV6-5 to TRBJ1-2; 7 positions match TRBD1. Germline loops: CDR1 MNHEY, CDR2 SVGAGI. Unmatched junction bases numbered 8, after V lost 10 bases and J lost 0 bases. CDR3 length: 14 amino acids. CDR3 bases: TGTGCCACCACCGGGACAGAGACTAACTATGGCTACACCTTC. Translation: CATTGTETNYGYTF.

In its sample, this clonotype was seen many times. For a library built for alpha chains, this beta chain is a stray read; little rests on its size. The rearrangement joins TRBV5-1 to TRBJ2-7; D possibly corresponds to TRBD2 (5 bases). The CDR3 contains 13 residues. The germline V gene encodes CDR1 SGHRS and CDR2 YFSETQ. Between the trimmed V and J ends, which lost 4 bases and 4 bases, there was a span of 12 bases. CDR3 DNA: TGCGCCAGCAGCCCGTTTAGCGTTTACGAGCAGTACTTC. Protein: CASSPFSVYEQYF.

The table lists this clonotype with many counts. As an off-target read in a library built for alpha chains, this beta chain has a frequency of little significance. The genes are TRBV19 and TRBJ1-6, with TRBD1 matching over 8 bases. Per germline, CDR1 LNHDA and CDR2 SQIVND (reference sequence). This CDR3 has 18 residues. J lost 1 base, V lost 5 bases, and 10 bases had no gene match. CDR3 DNA sequence: TGTGCCAGTAGTCGGACAGGGCGACGGGGGTCCTATAATTCACCCCTCCACTTT. Protein product: CASSRTGRRGSYNSPLHF.

This clonotype has ten or more counts. Because the library targeted alpha chains, this beta chain is an off-target read whose size means little. The chain uses TRBV7-3 and TRBJ2-1; 10 bases fit TRBD2. CDR3 length equals 18 residues. V was clipped by 1 base and J by 8 bases; unmatched bases: 14. Germline values: CDR1 SGHTA, CDR2 FQGTGA. As DNA, the CDR3 is TGTGCCAGCAGCTTAATCGGTTCGCGGCCTAGCGGGGGCGATGAGCAGTTCTTC. Protein sequence: CASSLIGSRPSGGDEQFF.

This clonotype was found a few times. Being off target in a library aimed at alpha chains, this beta chain has a size of little meaning. This sequence joins TRBV7-2 and TRBJ1-2; 10 bases are shared with TRBD1. Germline CDR1 is SGHTA and CDR2 is FQGNSA. V lost 1 base and J lost 4; bases outside the gene matches: 3. CDR3 length equals 15 residues. This chain's CDR3 is CASSLGQGAAYGYTF. CDR3 coding DNA: TGTGCCAGCAGCTTAGGACAGGGGGCTGCCTATGGCTACACCTTC.

This clonotype appeared many times. This beta chain turned up in a library designed for alpha chains; as an off-target read, its abundance says little. J is TRBJ1-5 and V is TRBV7-2, with 9 bases lining up with TRBD1. The germline CDR1 and CDR2 sequences are SGHTA and FQGNSA. CDR3 size: 16 residues. V lost 5 bases to trimming and J lost 6 bases; unmatched junction nucleotides: 11. The CDR3 DNA reads TGTGCCAGCAGCCTCGACCTGACAGGGGGGGGTCAGCCCCAGCATTTT. Translated, it gives CASSLDLTGGGQPQHF.

This clonotype was counted many times. This beta chain is off target for a library built for alpha chains, so its abundance means little. V and J are TRBV5-1 and TRBJ1-5; D is uncertain. Germline V gene sequence: CDR1 SGHRS, CDR2 YFSETQ. CDR3 length equals 14 residues. The CDR3 DNA follows: TGCGGCAGACGCATGGCCCCCAAGTATCAGCCCCAGCATTTT. Translating it yields CGRRMAPKYQPQHF.

To note about this clonotype: Since the library was made to target alpha chains, this beta chain is a stray read and its abundance is not meaningful. The chain carries TRBV28 and TRBJ2-2; weak D call: TRBD1 (6 bases). The ends were cut back, 5 bases at V and 4 bases at J, with 8 bases in the middle. Germline CDR1 is MDHEN and CDR2 is SYDVKM. The CDR3 loop spans 13 amino acids. CDR3 in DNA: TGTGCCAGCAGTCTACAGGGCACCGGGGAGCTGTTTTTT. It specifies CASSLQGTGELFF.

By share, this clonotype ranks as medium-sized. This beta chain was picked up by a library intended for alpha chains and is off target, so its count carries little meaning. The V and J genes are TRBV7-9 and TRBJ1-1; weak D call: TRBD1 (5 bases). The CDR3 length is 12 residues. The V end was cut by 5 bases, the J end by 11 bases, with 15 bases between. From germline, CDR1 is SEHNR and CDR2 FQNEAQ (reference sequence). Here the CDR3 reads CASSLPLGEAFF. The CDR3, as DNA: TGTGCCAGCAGCCTCCCATTGGGGGAGGCTTTCTTT.

Regarding this clonotype: This beta chain was picked up by a library intended for alpha chains and is off target, so its count carries little meaning. The rearrangement links TRBV20-1 to TRBJ1-1; D unclear. This CDR3 region has 17 residues. Looked up from germline, CDR1 is DFQATT and CDR2 is SNEGSKA (reference sequence). Trimming left V 1 base short and J 0 bases short, with 18 bases between. The CDR3 spells CSARGQMGGRVNTEAFF. Written as DNA, the CDR3 is TGCAGTGCTAGAGGTCAAATGGGAGGGAGGGTGAACACTGAAGCTTTCTTT.